This TCR beta chain stems from a study of graft-versus-host responses after intestinal transplantation. At the level of the study: Anti-thymocyte globulin induction was given to all recipients, followed by tacrolimus and steroids for 2 to 3 years. Study-wide findings and caveats: Recipient marrow held GvH clones, some first seen in ileum or blood. Within the allografts of patients who had graft-donor T cell macrochimerism, graft-versus-host to host-versus-graft clonal ratios were high. GvH clone levels peaked in circulation, and this peak was associated with early post-transplant HvG declines.

V trimming: 6 bases; J trimming: 9 bases; junction bases outside the gene matches: 1. The CDR3 totals 11 residues. Germline assignment: CDR1 MNHEY and CDR2 SVGAGI. About this clone: Its specificity is not known.

Data came from immunoSEQ multiplex PCR; TCRdb stores just in-frame clones and leaves some out. The data hold about 83,000 clones, with roughly nine tenths observed a single time. The sample in question was unstimulated CD4+ T cells sorted from spleen or lymph node cells, obtained before intestinal transplant. J is TRBJ2-1 and V is TRBV6-5; 8 nucleotides align to TRBD1. The TCR comes from a human donor who received an intestinal transplant. In DNA form, the CDR3 reads TGTGCCAGCAGACAGGGGGGTGAGCAGTTCTTC. Translation gives CASRQGGEQFF.